This TCR beta chain was documented in a study of blood T cell repertoires in COVID-19. Study-wide context: Both acute and convalescent COVID-19 samples were obtained from the United States, Italy and Spain.

With V trimmed by 10 bases and J by 2 bases, 6 bases remained unmatched. From germline, CDR1 is KGHDR and CDR2 SFDVKD. This CDR3 contains 13 residues. Profiled with immunoSEQ multiplex PCR; TCRdb holds only in-frame clones, not every one. The data contain 110,000 or so clones, 85% of them seen just once; the ten biggest clones take up 13%. V and J are TRBV24-1 and TRBJ1-2, with 7 bases lining up with TRBD1. This receptor was identified in a human donor in a cohort sampled during active COVID-19. The sample was peripheral blood. Written as DNA, the CDR3 is TGTGCCACGAGCCAGACAGGGAACTATGGCTACACCTTC. Translating it yields CATSQTGNYGYTF.